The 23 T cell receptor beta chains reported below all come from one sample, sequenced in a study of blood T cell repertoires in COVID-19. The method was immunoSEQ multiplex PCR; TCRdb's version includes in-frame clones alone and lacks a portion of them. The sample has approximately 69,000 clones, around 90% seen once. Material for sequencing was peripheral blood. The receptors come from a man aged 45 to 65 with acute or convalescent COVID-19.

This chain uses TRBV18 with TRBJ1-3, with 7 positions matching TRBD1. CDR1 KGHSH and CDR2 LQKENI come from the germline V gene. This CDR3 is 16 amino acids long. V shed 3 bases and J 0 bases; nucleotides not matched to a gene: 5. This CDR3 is CASSPRGGISGNTIYF. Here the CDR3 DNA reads TGTGCCAGCTCACCGAGAGGGGGCATCTCTGGAAACACCATATATTTT.

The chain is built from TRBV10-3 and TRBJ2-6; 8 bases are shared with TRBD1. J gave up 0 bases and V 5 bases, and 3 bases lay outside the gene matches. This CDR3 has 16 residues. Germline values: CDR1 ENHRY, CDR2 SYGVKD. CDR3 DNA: TGTGCCATCAGTAAGGGACAGGCCTCTGGGGCCAACGTCCTGACTTTC. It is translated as CAISKGQASGANVLTF.

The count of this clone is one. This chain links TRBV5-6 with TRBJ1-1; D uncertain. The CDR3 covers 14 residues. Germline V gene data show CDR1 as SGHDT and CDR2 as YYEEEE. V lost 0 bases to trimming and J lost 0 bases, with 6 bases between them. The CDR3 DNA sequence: TGTGCCAGCAGCTTGGAACAGATGAACACTGAAGCTTTCTTT. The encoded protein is CASSLEQMNTEAFF.

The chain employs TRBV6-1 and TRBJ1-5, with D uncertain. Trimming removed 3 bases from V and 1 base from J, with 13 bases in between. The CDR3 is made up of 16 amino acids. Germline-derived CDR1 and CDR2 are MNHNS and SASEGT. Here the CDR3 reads CASSDSTSRSNQPQHF. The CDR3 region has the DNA TGTGCCAGCAGTGATTCTACCTCTAGGAGCAATCAGCCCCAGCATTTT.

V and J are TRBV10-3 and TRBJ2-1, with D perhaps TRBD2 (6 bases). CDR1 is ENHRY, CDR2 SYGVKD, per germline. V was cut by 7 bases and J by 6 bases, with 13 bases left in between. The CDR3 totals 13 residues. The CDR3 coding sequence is TGTGCCATCACGGCCAGGGAGGTCAATGAGCAGTTCTTC. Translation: CAITAREVNEQFF.

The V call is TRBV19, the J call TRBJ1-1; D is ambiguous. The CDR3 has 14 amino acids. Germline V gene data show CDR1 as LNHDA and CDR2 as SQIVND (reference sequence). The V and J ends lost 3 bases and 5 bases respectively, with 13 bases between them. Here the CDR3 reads CASSISGRRTEAFF. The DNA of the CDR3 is TGTGCCAGTAGTATTTCGGGGAGGAGGACTGAAGCTTTCTTT.

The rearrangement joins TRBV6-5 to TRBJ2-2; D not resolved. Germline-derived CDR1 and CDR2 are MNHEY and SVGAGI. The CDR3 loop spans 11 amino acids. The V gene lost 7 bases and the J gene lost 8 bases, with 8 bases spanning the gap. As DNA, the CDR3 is TGTGCCAGCACCGCGCCGGGGGAGCTGTTTTTT. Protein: CASTAPGELFF.

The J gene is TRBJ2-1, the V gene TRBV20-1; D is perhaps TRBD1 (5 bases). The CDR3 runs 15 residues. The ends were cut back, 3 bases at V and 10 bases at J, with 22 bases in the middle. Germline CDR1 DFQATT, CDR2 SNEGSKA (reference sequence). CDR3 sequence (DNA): TGCAGTGCTAGTGATTTCACAGGTGTACATTTGGAGCAGTTCTTC. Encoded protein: CSASDFTGVHLEQFF.

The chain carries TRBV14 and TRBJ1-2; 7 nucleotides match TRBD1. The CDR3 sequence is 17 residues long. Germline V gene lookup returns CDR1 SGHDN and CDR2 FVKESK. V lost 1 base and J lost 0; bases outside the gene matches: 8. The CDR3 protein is CASSQGGSGTANYGYTF. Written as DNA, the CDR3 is TGTGCCAGCAGCCAAGGGGGTTCCGGGACAGCTAACTATGGCTACACCTTC.

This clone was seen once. Here the CDR3 reads CAISVAGELFF. The CDR3 DNA sequence: TGTGCCATCAGTGTCGCCGGGGAGCTGTTTTTT. The V call is TRBV10-3, the J call TRBJ2-2; unclear D gene. Germline V lookup: CDR1 ENHRY, CDR2 SYGVKD. This CDR3 has 11 amino acids. Trimming took 4 bases from V and 6 from J, leaving 3 bases between them.

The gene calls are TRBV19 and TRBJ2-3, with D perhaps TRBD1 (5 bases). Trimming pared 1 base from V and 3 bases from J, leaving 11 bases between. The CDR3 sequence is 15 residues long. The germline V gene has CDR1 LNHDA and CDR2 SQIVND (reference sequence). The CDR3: CASSIVQASTDTQYF. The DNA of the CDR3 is TGTGCCAGTAGTATAGTACAGGCCTCTACAGATACGCAGTATTTT.

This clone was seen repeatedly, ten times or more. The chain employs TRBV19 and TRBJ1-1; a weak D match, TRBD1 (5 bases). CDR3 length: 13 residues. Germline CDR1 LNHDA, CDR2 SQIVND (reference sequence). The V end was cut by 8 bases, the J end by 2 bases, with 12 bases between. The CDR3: CASGADENTEAFF. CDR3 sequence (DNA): TGTGCCAGTGGGGCGGACGAAAACACTGAAGCTTTCTTT.

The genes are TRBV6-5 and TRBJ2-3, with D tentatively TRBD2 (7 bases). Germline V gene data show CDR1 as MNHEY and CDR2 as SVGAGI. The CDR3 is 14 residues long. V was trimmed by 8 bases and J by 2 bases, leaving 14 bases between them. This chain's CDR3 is CASLLGGPTDTQYF. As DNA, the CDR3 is TGTGCCAGCCTCTTGGGGGGGCCCACAGATACGCAGTATTTT.

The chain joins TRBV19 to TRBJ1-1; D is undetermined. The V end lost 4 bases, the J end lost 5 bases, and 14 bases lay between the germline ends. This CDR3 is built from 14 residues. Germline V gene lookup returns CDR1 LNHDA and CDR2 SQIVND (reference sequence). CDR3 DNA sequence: TGTGCCAGTAGTAACCCCCGGGTTTGGACTGAAGCTTTCTTT. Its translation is CASSNPRVWTEAFF.

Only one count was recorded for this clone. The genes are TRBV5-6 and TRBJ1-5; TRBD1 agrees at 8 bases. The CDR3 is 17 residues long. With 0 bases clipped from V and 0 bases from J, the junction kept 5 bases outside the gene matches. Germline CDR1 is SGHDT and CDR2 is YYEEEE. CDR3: CASSLGQGLDSNQPQHF. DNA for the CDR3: TGTGCCAGCAGCTTGGGACAGGGGTTAGATAGCAATCAGCCCCAGCATTTT.

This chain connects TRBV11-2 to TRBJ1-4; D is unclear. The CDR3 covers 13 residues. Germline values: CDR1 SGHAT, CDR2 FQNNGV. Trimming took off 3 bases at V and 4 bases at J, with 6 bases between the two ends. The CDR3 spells CASSLGLNEKLFF. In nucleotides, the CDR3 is TGTGCCAGCAGCTTGGGCCTTAATGAAAAACTGTTTTTT.

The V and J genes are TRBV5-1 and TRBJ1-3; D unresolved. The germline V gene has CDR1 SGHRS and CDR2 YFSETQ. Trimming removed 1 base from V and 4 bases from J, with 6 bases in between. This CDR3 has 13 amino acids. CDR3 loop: CASSLTEGNTIYF. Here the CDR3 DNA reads TGCGCCAGCAGCTTGACAGAGGGAAACACCATATATTTT.

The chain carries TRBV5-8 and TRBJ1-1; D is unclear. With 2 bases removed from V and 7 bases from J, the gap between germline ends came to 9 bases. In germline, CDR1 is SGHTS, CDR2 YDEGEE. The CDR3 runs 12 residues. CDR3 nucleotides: TGTGCCAGCAGCTTAGCCACTGGTGAAGCTTTCTTT. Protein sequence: CASSLATGEAFF.

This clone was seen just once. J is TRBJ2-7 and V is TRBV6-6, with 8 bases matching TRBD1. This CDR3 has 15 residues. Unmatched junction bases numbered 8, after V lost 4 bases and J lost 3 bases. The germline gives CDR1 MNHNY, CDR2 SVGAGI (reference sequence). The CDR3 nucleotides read TGTGCCAGCAGTTCGACAGGGGCCACTTACTACGAGCAGTACTTC. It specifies CASSSTGATYYEQYF.

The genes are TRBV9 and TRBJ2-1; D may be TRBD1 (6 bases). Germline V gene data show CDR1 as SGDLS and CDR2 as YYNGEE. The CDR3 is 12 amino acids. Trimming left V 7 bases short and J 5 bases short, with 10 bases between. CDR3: CASGQSDNEQFF. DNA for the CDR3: TGTGCCAGCGGACAGTCTGACAATGAGCAGTTCTTC.

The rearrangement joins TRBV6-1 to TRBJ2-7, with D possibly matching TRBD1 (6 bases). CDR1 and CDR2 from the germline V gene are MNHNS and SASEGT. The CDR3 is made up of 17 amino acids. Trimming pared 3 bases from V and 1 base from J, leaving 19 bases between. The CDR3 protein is CASSDGAGAFQSYEQYF. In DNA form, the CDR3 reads TGTGCCAGCAGTGACGGGGCAGGGGCTTTCCAATCCTACGAGCAGTACTTC.

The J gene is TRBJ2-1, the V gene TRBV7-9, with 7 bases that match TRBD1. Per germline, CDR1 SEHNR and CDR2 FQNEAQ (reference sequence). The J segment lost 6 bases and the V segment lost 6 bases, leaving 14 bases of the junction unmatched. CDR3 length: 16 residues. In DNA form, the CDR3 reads TGTGCCAGCAGGACAGGGTTTAAGGGCCCGATCAATGAGCAGTTCTTC. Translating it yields CASRTGFKGPINEQFF.

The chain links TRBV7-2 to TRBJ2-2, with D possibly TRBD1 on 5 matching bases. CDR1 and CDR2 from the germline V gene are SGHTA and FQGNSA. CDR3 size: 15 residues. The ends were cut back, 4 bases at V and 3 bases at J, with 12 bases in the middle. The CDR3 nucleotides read TGTGCCAGCAGCTCCTACACAGGATACACCGGGGAGCTGTTTTTT. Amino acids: CASSSYTGYTGELFF. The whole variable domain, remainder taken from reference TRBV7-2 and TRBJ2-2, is GAGVSQSPSNKVTEKGKDVELRCDPISGHTALYWYRQSLGQGLEFLIYFQGNSAPDKSGLPSDRFSAERTGGSVSTLTIQRTQQEDSAVYLCASSSYTGYTGELFFGEGSRLTVL.